These 16 T cell receptor beta chains came from one sample sequenced in a study of beta chain features in type 1 diabetes (dated 2018 in TCRdb). Library preparation used the immunoSEQ multiplex PCR assay. The entire amount of isolated RNA was reverse transcribed using the High Capacity cDNA Reverse Transcription Kit, so the sequenced TCRB transcripts were expressed ones. In its TCRdb copy, this immuneACCESS table keeps in-frame sequences only and misses some clones. Where compared with another copy, unresolved V genes explain less than half of these, and the others have no known cause. The sample table contains approximately 380,000 clones; only one count was recorded for approximately 16% of them. The ten largest account for 0.019% of the sample. Source material: naive CD4+ T cells from blood. The sample's cell subset or site label, in plain terms: true naive CD4+ T cells. These receptors all stem from a woman younger than 35 in good health.

This rearrangement joins TRBV20-1 to TRBJ2-5; maybe TRBD2 (6 bases). This CDR3 contains 11 residues. Trimming left V 6 bases short and J 5 bases short, with 10 bases between. Germline V gene sequence: CDR1 DFQATT, CDR2 SNEGSKA (reference sequence). The CDR3 reads CSAGSWETQYF. In DNA form, the CDR3 reads TGCAGTGCCGGGAGTTGGGAGACCCAGTACTTC.

The chain couples TRBV6-6 to TRBJ2-7; 8 bases map to TRBD2. Trimming removed 7 bases from V and 8 bases from J; junction bases left unmatched: 16. The CDR3 has 15 residues. Germline loops: CDR1 MNHNY, CDR2 SVGAGI (reference sequence). CDR3 sequence (DNA): TGTGCCAGCACCAACAAAATACCAGCGGGAGAACAGCAGTACTTC. Translating gives CASTNKIPAGEQQYF.

CDR3 sequence reads: CASSPQGSQPQHF. CDR3 in DNA: TGTGCCAGCAGTCCTCAGGGGTCTCAGCCCCAGCATTTT. The V gene is TRBV6-1, the J gene TRBJ1-5; tentatively, D is TRBD1 (6 bases). Germline V gives CDR1 MNHNS, CDR2 SASEGT. Trimming took 5 bases from V and 6 from J, leaving 11 bases between them. This CDR3 is 13 amino acids long.

This clone has only a few counts. This chain connects TRBV29-1 to TRBJ2-7; TRBD1 might be the D (7 bases). Per germline, CDR1 SQVTM and CDR2 ANQGSEA. The CDR3 consists of 13 residues. Trimming took 6 bases from V and 5 from J, leaving 17 bases between them. Here the CDR3 DNA reads TGCAGCGTCCGACTGACAGGGAGGCACGAGCAGTACTTC. Amino acids: CSVRLTGRHEQYF.

V is TRBV20-1 and J is TRBJ1-1, with D uncertain. The CDR3 contains 11 residues. Trimming removed 6 bases at V and 4 bases at J, with 9 bases between. Looked up from germline, CDR1 is DFQATT and CDR2 is SNEGSKA (reference sequence). This CDR3 reads CSAPTVTEAFF. The CDR3 DNA is TGCAGTGCACCGACTGTCACTGAAGCTTTCTTT.

This clone was detected only a few times. This chain connects TRBV2 to TRBJ1-5, with 7 bases fitting TRBD1. Germline trimming cut 5 bases from V and 6 bases from J; bases unmatched to any gene: 4. The length of the CDR3 is 13 residues. Germline CDR1 and CDR2: SNHLY and FYNNEI. CDR3 bases: TGTGCCAGCAGTCGACAGGGTACTCAGCCCCAGCATTTT. As protein: CASSRQGTQPQHF.

The J gene is TRBJ2-3, the V gene TRBV2; 8 bases are shared with TRBD1. The length of the CDR3 is 12 residues. The ends lost 6 bases at V and 9 bases at J; junction bases unmatched: 5. CDR1 SNHLY and CDR2 FYNNEI come from the germline V gene. The DNA for the CDR3 is TGTGCCAGCAGGGCGACAGGGGAGACGCAGTATTTT. It codes for CASRATGETQYF.

The gene calls are TRBV4-3 and TRBJ2-1, with D perhaps TRBD1 (6 bases). CDR1 and CDR2 from the germline V gene are LGHNA and YSLEER. V lost 0 bases and J 3 bases, leaving 18 bases between the germline ends. The CDR3 has 18 residues. The CDR3 region is CASSQDLRFEGDYNEQFF. The CDR3 coding sequence is TGCGCCAGCAGCCAAGATCTACGCTTCGAGGGGGACTACAATGAGCAGTTCTTC.

This clone was seen a few times. J is TRBJ2-5 and V is TRBV10-3; D call uncertain. Trimming took off 0 bases at V and 2 bases at J, with 10 bases between the two ends. Germline V gives CDR1 ENHRY, CDR2 SYGVKD. The CDR3 length is 15 residues. CDR3 in amino acids: CAISESLGVQETQYF. DNA for the CDR3: TGTGCCATCAGTGAGTCTTTAGGAGTGCAAGAGACCCAGTACTTC.

On this clone itself: The CDR3 does not end in the conserved phenylalanine or tryptophan, so this is likely a read error. No DNA is shown, since the ends of the CDR3 on it are uncertain; the CDR3 is the one TCRdb lists. CDR3: CASSFPSG. The rearrangement links TRBV28 to TRBJ1-4. The germline CDR1 and CDR2 sequences are MDHEN and SYDVKM. From its first to its last residue, the CDR3 has 8 amino acids.

The chain combines TRBV2 with TRBJ2-7; maybe TRBD1 (5 bases). With 6 bases removed from V and 1 base from J, the gap between germline ends came to 13 bases. The CDR3 is made up of 14 amino acids. Germline values: CDR1 SNHLY, CDR2 FYNNEI. The CDR3 bases are TGTGCCAGCAGCCTACAGGTACCTTCCTACGAGCAGTACTTC. Its protein product is CASSLQVPSYEQYF.

The chain couples TRBV30 to TRBJ2-7; D is unclear. Germline assignment: CDR1 GTSNPN and CDR2 SVGIG (reference sequence). The CDR3 has 13 residues. V lost 3 bases and J lost 0, with 9 bases in between. The CDR3 reads CAWSQAISYEQYF. CDR3 coding DNA: TGTGCCTGGAGCCAGGCGATCTCCTACGAGCAGTACTTC.

This clone appeared a few times. The gene calls are TRBV2 and TRBJ2-2; TRBD1 agrees at 9 bases. This CDR3 has 16 amino acids. Trimming at V came to 3 bases and at J to 7 bases, leaving 9 bases not matched to a gene. Germline V gene sequence: CDR1 SNHLY, CDR2 FYNNEI. Here the CDR3 DNA reads TGTGCCAGCAGTGAGCATCCGGGACAGGGAATCGGGGAGCTGTTTTTT. Translation: CASSEHPGQGIGELFF.

This sequence joins TRBV10-3 and TRBJ2-7; D uncertain. CDR3 length: 12 residues. From germline, CDR1 is ENHRY and CDR2 SYGVKD. V lost 1 base, J lost 6 bases, and 7 bases lay in between. This CDR3 reads CAISEFRSEQYF. CDR3 in DNA: TGTGCCATCAGTGAGTTTAGGAGCGAGCAGTACTTC.

In its sample, this clone was seen a few times. V and J are TRBV18 and TRBJ1-5; the match to TRBD1 covers 7 bases. With 3 bases clipped from V and 6 bases from J, the junction kept 8 bases outside the gene matches. Germline assignment: CDR1 KGHSH and CDR2 LQKENI. This CDR3 spans 15 amino acids. CDR3 loop: CASSPGDRVRQPQHF. In DNA form, the CDR3 reads TGTGCCAGCTCACCGGGAGACAGGGTTCGTCAGCCCCAGCATTTT.

The chain combines TRBV30 with TRBJ2-7; tentative D call: TRBD1 (5 bases). The CDR3 has 13 residues. V gave up 2 bases and J gave up 7 bases, with 15 bases separating them. From germline, CDR1 is GTSNPN and CDR2 SVGIG (reference sequence). The CDR3 spells CAWSPQGVGEQYF. The CDR3 region has the DNA TGTGCCTGGAGTCCCCAGGGCGTTGGGGAGCAGTACTTC.